This T cell receptor beta chain was recovered during a study of PD-1 blockade in classical Hodgkin lymphoma. The wider study: The study gave patients nivolumab 3 mg/kg intravenously every 2 weeks. Study-level results: The study reported lower baseline TCR diversity in newly diagnosed patients than in healthy donors.

Generated by immunoSEQ multiplex PCR, the TCRdb table keeps only in-frame clones and is missing some. The sample holds fewer than 15,000 clones, 75% to 90% seen once. The CDR3 length is 13 residues. Between the trimmed V and J ends, which lost 5 bases and 5 bases, there was a span of 10 bases. CDR1 is MNHEY, CDR2 SMNVEV, per germline (reference sequence). With no exception, relapse followed autologous stem cell transplantation in all patients, and brentuximab vedotin exposure varied. On this clone: The antigen remains unidentified.

The genes are TRBV27 and TRBJ2-1, with unresolved D. The sample consisted of peripheral blood mononuclear cells (PBMCs), taken at baseline. This receptor was obtained from a human donor with classical Hodgkin lymphoma. The CDR3 spells CASSPRNDNEQFF. As DNA, the CDR3 is TGTGCCAGCAGTCCACGAAACGACAATGAGCAGTTCTTC.